One and the same sample provided the 32 T cell receptor beta chains below, sequenced in a study of shared clonotypes between healthy human individuals (dated by TCRdb to about 2020). The protocol used for the library was the immunoSEQ multiplex PCR assay. Not all clones reach the TCRdb copy of this immuneACCESS table, which keeps in-frame sequences only. Checked studies attribute under half of the gap to unresolved V genes and leave the rest unexplained. For this sample the table gives approximately 2,200,000 clones, of which about 92% were detected only once. Roughly 1.7% of the sample lies in the top ten. For the CD8 naive samples, CD45RO-negative cells were positively selected for CCR7, yielding a CD45RA+CCR7+ population from which TemRA cells were excluded. The sample comprised naive CD8+ T cells from PBMCs. This specimen's cell subset or site label, interpreted: CD45RA+CCR7+. The source of these receptors is a man aged 18 to 35 in good health. Some clones in this sample may be carry-over from other donors' samples.

The genes are TRBV7-9 and TRBJ2-7; 7 nucleotides match TRBD2. The CDR3 has 15 amino acids. V lost 5 bases to trimming and J lost 0 bases; unmatched junction nucleotides: 7. Germline V gives CDR1 SEHNR, CDR2 FQNEAQ (reference sequence). The CDR3 region is CASSQKTGGSYEQYF. The DNA for the CDR3 is TGTGCCAGCAGCCAAAAAACGGGGGGCTCCTACGAGCAGTACTTC.

The gene calls are TRBV19 and TRBJ2-1, with 7 nucleotides matching TRBD2. Looked up from germline, CDR1 is LNHDA and CDR2 is SQIVND (reference sequence). This CDR3 has 15 residues. The V gene end was trimmed by 0 bases and the J gene end by 3 bases; junction bases not matched to a gene: 2. CDR3 nucleotides: TGTGCCAGTAGTATAGATAGCGGGCTCTACAATGAGCAGTTCTTC. It translates to CASSIDSGLYNEQFF.

The rearrangement joins TRBV27 to TRBJ1-1, with 7 positions matching TRBD1. The V segment lost 3 bases and the J segment 7 bases; nucleotides outside the gene matches: 5. CDR3 length equals 13 residues. The germline V gene encodes CDR1 MNHEY and CDR2 SMNVEV (reference sequence). Written as DNA, the CDR3 is TGTGCCAGCAGTTTGACAGGGATGCGTGAAGCTTTCTTT. It codes for CASSLTGMREAFF.

The chain has TRBV6-5 and TRBJ2-7; possibly TRBD2 for D (6 bases). V was clipped by 0 bases and J by 3 bases, with 9 bases between them. CDR3 length: 14 residues. Per germline, CDR1 MNHEY and CDR2 SVGAGI. The CDR3 sequence: CASSYSEGFYEQYF. CDR3 DNA: TGTGCCAGCAGTTACTCGGAGGGGTTCTACGAGCAGTACTTC.

The CDR3 sequence is CASSLYPSLAYGQFF. CDR3 coding DNA: TGTGCCAGCAGCTTATATCCTAGTCTGGCATATGGGCAGTTCTTC. This chain connects TRBV7-3 to TRBJ2-1; D is ambiguous. The CDR3 covers 15 residues. Germline CDR1 is SGHTA and CDR2 is FQGTGA. V was clipped by 2 bases and J by 12 bases, with 20 bases between them.

The rearrangement uses TRBV19 and TRBJ2-5; 8 nucleotides match TRBD2. The CDR3 has 14 residues. Germline V lookup: CDR1 LNHDA, CDR2 SQIVND (reference sequence). V was pared by 6 bases and J by 4 bases, with 7 bases of the junction left unmatched. CDR3 DNA sequence: TGTGCCAGTAGCCCTGATCGGGAGGGAGAGACCCAGTACTTC. Residues: CASSPDREGETQYF.

This chain joins TRBV27 and TRBJ1-1, with 7 positions matching TRBD1. Trimming at V came to 6 bases and at J to 0 bases, leaving 7 bases not matched to a gene. There are 15 residues in the CDR3. CDR1 is MNHEY and CDR2 is SMNVEV in the germline V gene (reference sequence). The CDR3: CASRDEGQMNTEAFF. The CDR3 bases are TGTGCCAGCAGGGACGAGGGACAGATGAACACTGAAGCTTTCTTT.

The rearrangement uses TRBV30 and TRBJ1-2, with a tentative D call TRBD1 (5 bases). The ends were cut back, 7 bases at V and 4 bases at J, with 7 bases in the middle. The CDR3 spans 10 residues. CDR1 and CDR2 (germline): GTSNPN, SVGIG (reference sequence). CDR3 residues: CAFDSYGYTF. CDR3 nucleotide sequence: TGTGCCTTTGACAGCTATGGCTACACCTTC.

The chain employs TRBV27 and TRBJ2-3, with D possibly being TRBD2 (6 bases). Per germline, CDR1 MNHEY and CDR2 SMNVEV (reference sequence). This CDR3 comprises 15 residues. Deletions cut 5 bases from V and 5 bases from J, with 17 bases between. CDR3 region: CASSPLPGLQDTQYF. CDR3 bases: TGTGCCAGCAGTCCCCTTCCGGGACTGCAAGATACGCAGTATTTT.

The chain combines TRBV28 with TRBJ2-2, with D tentatively TRBD2 (6 bases). Germline V gives CDR1 MDHEN, CDR2 SYDVKM. Trimming removed 4 bases at V and 1 base at J, with 13 bases between. The CDR3 is 16 amino acids. Here the CDR3 reads CASSWHPSENTGELFF. The CDR3 DNA is TGTGCCAGCAGTTGGCACCCTAGCGAGAACACCGGGGAGCTGTTTTTT.

The chain has TRBV10-3 and TRBJ2-2; D perhaps matches TRBD1 (5 bases). Germline V lookup: CDR1 ENHRY, CDR2 SYGVKD. This CDR3 is 13 amino acids long. V gave up 11 bases and J gave up 4 bases, with 14 bases separating them. The DNA of the CDR3 is TGTGCCTCTGGGGCAGCCTCCACCGGGGAGCTGTTTTTT. Its protein is CASGAASTGELFF.

The chain has TRBV6-6 and TRBJ1-5; no definite D call. Germline values: CDR1 MNHNY, CDR2 SVGAGI (reference sequence). The ends were cut back, 6 bases at V and 0 bases at J, with 12 bases in the middle. CDR3 length: 15 amino acids. The CDR3 is CASRLERNSNQPQHF. In nucleotides, the CDR3 is TGTGCCAGCAGGCTAGAGCGAAATAGCAATCAGCCCCAGCATTTT.

This sequence joins TRBV15 and TRBJ1-4; the D is unclear. The germline CDR1 and CDR2 sequences are LNHNV and YYDKDF (reference sequence). CDR3 length: 15 amino acids. V lost 3 bases to trimming and J lost 8 bases, with 16 bases between them. CDR3 coding DNA: TGTGCCACCAGCAGGGAGGGAGCACGGAGGGAAAAACTGTTTTTT. It codes for CATSREGARREKLFF.

The chain couples TRBV18 to TRBJ2-5, with D perhaps being TRBD1 or TRBD2 (5 bases each). CDR1 KGHSH and CDR2 LQKENI come from the germline V gene. The CDR3 contains 17 residues. Trimming took 4 bases from V and 5 from J, leaving 23 bases between them. CDR3 in DNA: TGTGCCAGCTCACGCGAAATCTACAGGACTGGGGAGGAGACCCAGTACTTC. This sequence encodes CASSREIYRTGEETQYF. The variable domain in full, completed from reference TRBV18 and TRBJ2-5, reads NAGVMQNPRHLVRRRGQEARLRCSPMKGHSHVYWYRQLPEEGLKFMVYLQKENIIDESGMPKERFSAEFPKEGPSILRIQQVVRGDSAAYFCASSREIYRTGEETQYFGPGTRLLVL.

The rearrangement uses TRBV7-6 and TRBJ2-1, with 11 bases aligning to TRBD2. The CDR3 has 14 amino acids. Trimming at V came to 6 bases and at J to 4 bases, leaving 2 bases not matched to a gene. The germline V gene encodes CDR1 SGHVS and CDR2 FNYEAQ. The DNA of the CDR3 is TGTGCCAGCAGTCTAGCGGGAGGTTACAATGAGCAGTTCTTC. Its translation is CASSLAGGYNEQFF.

As regards this clone: Other DNA sequences from this sample encode an identical CDR3 as well. The V call is TRBV7-8, the J call TRBJ2-3; 12 positions agree with TRBD2. The junction had 6 bases not matched to a gene; V was cut back by 4 bases and J by 4 bases. CDR3 length equals 16 residues. CDR1 and CDR2 from the germline V gene are SGHVS and FQNEAQ. CDR3 in amino acids: CASSSRLAGVPDTQYF. The DNA of the CDR3 is TGTGCCAGCAGCTCCCGACTAGCGGGAGTCCCAGATACGCAGTATTTT.

A word on this clone: Additional DNA sequences in this sample encode the identical CDR3. This sequence joins TRBV27 and TRBJ2-2; D not certain. Trimming left V 2 bases short and J 2 bases short, with 6 bases between. CDR1 and CDR2 (germline): MNHEY, SMNVEV (reference sequence). The CDR3 contains 14 residues. The CDR3 DNA is TGTGCCAGCAGTTTAAGCCGTAACACCGGGGAGCTGTTTTTT. Translating it yields CASSLSRNTGELFF.

This clone has a single count. The chain recombines TRBV30 with TRBJ2-2; 8 bases agree with TRBD2. The ends lost 5 bases at V and 6 bases at J; junction bases unmatched: 2. Germline V gene sequence: CDR1 GTSNPN, CDR2 SVGIG (reference sequence). The CDR3 has 12 amino acids. CDR3 bases: TGTGCCTGGGGGACTAGTCCCGGGGAGCTGTTTTTT. Protein: CAWGTSPGELFF.

V gene TRBV7-8 combines with J gene TRBJ1-1, with a tentative D call TRBD1 (6 bases). Germline lookup yields CDR1 SGHVS and CDR2 FQNEAQ. The CDR3 has 16 residues. Trimming removed 4 bases at V and 4 bases at J, with 19 bases between. CDR3 protein: CASSSSTGIGITEAFF. The CDR3 bases are TGTGCCAGCAGCTCCTCAACAGGGATCGGGATCACTGAAGCTTTCTTT.

The chain couples TRBV11-1 to TRBJ2-7; 7 nucleotides agree with TRBD1. The J segment lost 2 bases and the V segment lost 2 bases, leaving 6 bases of the junction unmatched. CDR3 length: 15 residues. Per the germline V gene, CDR1 is SGHAT and CDR2 is FQDESV (reference sequence). The CDR3 coding sequence is TGTGCCAGCAGCTTACTCGAAGGGACAGCCTACGAGCAGTACTTC. It translates to CASSLLEGTAYEQYF.

The chain employs TRBV7-9 and TRBJ2-5; possible D gene TRBD1, 6 bases. This CDR3 is 15 amino acids long. Trimming shortened V by 5 bases and J by 2 bases, and 15 bases separated the two germline ends. Looked up from germline, CDR1 is SEHNR and CDR2 is FQNEAQ (reference sequence). The CDR3 DNA is TGTGCCAGCAGCATTCTGGGACATTCTCAAGAGACCCAGTACTTC. Its translation is CASSILGHSQETQYF.

The gene calls are TRBV5-1 and TRBJ2-5; 11 positions match TRBD2. In germline, CDR1 is SGHRS, CDR2 YFSETQ. Unmatched junction bases numbered 15, after V lost 4 bases and J lost 7 bases. The CDR3 runs 17 residues. This CDR3 is CASSTWTSGSKEGTQYF. CDR3 sequence (DNA): TGCGCCAGCAGCACCTGGACTAGCGGGTCTAAGGAAGGGACCCAGTACTTC. Based on the CDR3 plus reference TRBV5-1 and TRBJ2-5, the full variable domain is KAGVTQTPRYLIKTRGQQVTLSCSPISGHRSVSWYQQTPGQGLQFLFEYFSETQRNKGNFPGRFSGRQFSNSRSEMNVSTLELGDSALYLCASSTWTSGSKEGTQYFGPGTRLLVL.

The chain couples TRBV4-1 to TRBJ2-6; 9 bases align to TRBD1. V dropped 2 bases and J dropped 2; count of bases not matched to a gene: 10. The length of the CDR3 is 19 residues. CDR1 is MGHRA and CDR2 is YSYEKL in the germline V gene. CDR3 bases: TGCGCCAGCAGCCAAATAGCTCCGAGGACAGGGGCTGGGGCCAACGTCCTGACTTTC. This sequence encodes CASSQIAPRTGAGANVLTF.

This chain joins TRBV27 and TRBJ2-1; possibly TRBD2 for D (5 bases). Germline V gene lookup returns CDR1 MNHEY and CDR2 SMNVEV (reference sequence). Trimming removed 7 bases from V and 0 bases from J, with 16 bases in between. The CDR3 runs 16 residues. This CDR3 is CASTPKADSSYNEQFF. The CDR3, as DNA: TGTGCCAGCACTCCCAAAGCGGATAGCTCCTACAATGAGCAGTTCTTC.

The CDR3 region has the DNA TGTGCCAGCAGCCAAGGTCTATTCACATATGGCTACACCTTC. The encoded protein is CASSQGLFTYGYTF. The chain uses TRBV7-2 and TRBJ1-2; no firm D call. Germline V gene data show CDR1 as SGHTA and CDR2 as FQGNSA. This CDR3 region has 14 residues. The V end was cut by 5 bases, the J end by 5 bases, with 15 bases between.

The chain carries TRBV27 and TRBJ2-7; a weak D match, TRBD2 (6 bases). V lost 5 bases to trimming and J lost 2 bases, with 19 bases between them. Germline V gene lookup returns CDR1 MNHEY and CDR2 SMNVEV (reference sequence). There are 16 residues in the CDR3. The CDR3 sequence is CASSTVGDFGPYEQYF. In DNA, the CDR3 is TGTGCCAGCAGTACCGTTGGGGACTTCGGACCCTACGAGCAGTACTTC.

This clone was counted once. Other nucleotide sequences from this sample produce the same CDR3. V and J are TRBV28 and TRBJ2-7, with TRBD1 identical over 9 bases. Per the germline V gene, CDR1 is MDHEN and CDR2 is SYDVKM. After removal of 6 bases from V and 1 base from J, the junction contained 4 bases not matched to a gene. The CDR3 extends over 14 amino acids. The CDR3 sequence is CASSLGQGSYEQYF. DNA for the CDR3: TGTGCCAGCAGCCTCGGACAGGGGTCCTACGAGCAGTACTTC.

The chain is built from TRBV27 and TRBJ2-1; 9 bases line up with TRBD1. This CDR3 spans 18 amino acids. Looked up from germline, CDR1 is MNHEY and CDR2 is SMNVEV (reference sequence). V lost 2 bases and J lost 0; bases outside the gene matches: 8. The CDR3 sequence is CASSLGTQGASSYNEQFF. For the CDR3, the DNA is TGTGCCAGCAGTTTAGGGACACAGGGGGCGAGCTCCTACAATGAGCAGTTCTTC.

This clone was observed a few times. The chain is built from TRBV28 and TRBJ1-1, with D perhaps matching TRBD1 (6 bases). The V end was cut by 6 bases, the J end by 4 bases, with 15 bases between. Germline V CDR1 and CDR2: MDHEN, SYDVKM. There are 14 residues in the CDR3. The CDR3 DNA reads TGTGCCAGCAGGTGGCAAGGCAGGGGCACTGAAGCTTTCTTT. It specifies CASRWQGRGTEAFF.

The chain employs TRBV2 and TRBJ2-3, with 11 nucleotides matching TRBD2. Unmatched junction bases numbered 16, after V lost 2 bases and J lost 9 bases. CDR1 SNHLY and CDR2 FYNNEI come from the germline V gene. This CDR3 comprises 18 residues. CDR3 nucleotides: TGTGCCAGCAGTGAATATAGTTATACTAGCGGGAGCGGAGGGACGCAGTATTTT. Residues: CASSEYSYTSGSGGTQYF.

The chain links TRBV6-5 to TRBJ2-6; D tentatively fits TRBD1 or TRBD2 (5 bases each). The V end was cut by 0 bases, the J end by 2 bases, with 5 bases between. Germline assignment: CDR1 MNHEY and CDR2 SVGAGI. This CDR3 is 15 amino acids long. Written as DNA, the CDR3 is TGTGCCAGCAGTTACTCGGGGGCTGGGGCCAACGTCCTGACTTTC. The encoded protein is CASSYSGAGANVLTF.

This chain connects TRBV7-6 to TRBJ1-4, with no clear D. V lost 5 bases and J lost 4, with 11 bases in between. The CDR3 extends over 14 amino acids. The germline V gene has CDR1 SGHVS and CDR2 FNYEAQ. The CDR3 here is CASSPDFVNEKLFF. The CDR3 bases are TGTGCCAGCAGCCCCGACTTTGTTAATGAAAAACTGTTTTTT.